These 9 T cell receptor beta chains were sequenced from one sample in a study of blood T cell repertoires in COVID-19. Sequencing used immunoSEQ multiplex PCR; TCRdb keeps in-frame clones, though not all of them. The sample holds 95,000 or so clones, roughly 90% seen once. Sample: peripheral blood. The receptors shown here come from a woman in her 70s with acute or convalescent COVID-19.

This chain links TRBV7-9 with TRBJ1-2; D is uncertain. CDR3 length: 14 amino acids. The germline V gene has CDR1 SEHNR and CDR2 FQNEAQ (reference sequence). V lost 1 base to trimming and J lost 1 base, with 7 bases between them. DNA of the CDR3: TGTGCCAGCAGCTTAGTTGCAGTTAACTATGGCTACACCTTC. Its protein product is CASSLVAVNYGYTF.

V and J are TRBV29-1 and TRBJ2-1; 11 bases are a match to TRBD2. Trimming at V came to 2 bases and at J to 9 bases, leaving 9 bases not matched to a gene. The CDR3 spans 15 residues. The V gene's germline CDR1 is SQVTM and CDR2 ANQGSEA. The CDR3 loop is CSVETSGSRQGEQFF. CDR3 sequence (DNA): TGCAGCGTTGAAACTAGCGGGAGTCGACAAGGTGAGCAGTTCTTC.

This sequence joins TRBV15 and TRBJ1-5, with TRBD1 identical over 8 bases. J gave up 6 bases and V 0 bases, and 4 bases lay outside the gene matches. Germline CDR1 and CDR2: LNHNV and YYDKDF (reference sequence). CDR3 size: 15 residues. The CDR3 nucleotides read TGTGCCACCAGCAGAGACCCAGGGGGCGGTCAGCCCCAGCATTTT. The encoded protein is CATSRDPGGGQPQHF. Based on the CDR3 plus reference TRBV15 and TRBJ1-5, the full variable domain is DAMVIQNPRYQVTQFGKPVTLSCSQTLNHNVMYWYQQKSSQAPKLLFHYYDKDFNNEADTPDNFQSRRPNTSFCFLDIRSPGLGDTAMYLCATSRDPGGGQPQHFGDGTRLSIL.

This chain uses TRBV10-1 with TRBJ2-5; 8 bases agree with TRBD1. Germline CDR1 reads WNHNN; CDR2 reads SYGVQD (reference sequence). The CDR3 runs 14 residues. The junction had 6 bases not matched to a gene; V was cut back by 5 bases and J by 4 bases. The CDR3 DNA follows: TGCGCCAGCAGTATGACAGGGGCGCGAGAGACCCAGTACTTC. Translating gives CASSMTGARETQYF.

The chain links TRBV3-1 (or the pseudogene TRBV3-2) to TRBJ2-6; TRBD2 matches at 12 bases. V was clipped by 4 bases and J by 0 bases; unmatched bases: 7. Germline loops: CDR1 LGHDT, CDR2 YNNKEL (reference sequence). The CDR3 runs 19 residues. DNA for the CDR3: TGTGCCAGCAGCCCCGGACTAGCGGGATTGGCCTCTGGGGCCAACGTCCTGACTTTC. It codes for CASSPGLAGLASGANVLTF.

The chain employs TRBV14 and TRBJ2-7, with TRBD2 matching 12 bases. The CDR3 is made up of 18 amino acids. Germline V lookup: CDR1 SGHDN, CDR2 FVKESK. The V gene end was trimmed by 4 bases and the J gene end by 0 bases; junction bases not matched to a gene: 10. This chain's CDR3 is CASSPGTSGSLVSYEQYF. The CDR3 DNA sequence: TGTGCCAGCAGCCCCGGGACTAGCGGGTCACTTGTCTCCTACGAGCAGTACTTC.

The CDR3 coding sequence is TGCGCCAGCAGCTTAACAGGCTCTAACTATGGCTACACCTTC. Translated: CASSLTGSNYGYTF. This sequence joins TRBV5-1 and TRBJ1-2; tentatively, D is TRBD1 (5 bases). The CDR3 is 14 residues long. V dropped 2 bases and J dropped 0 bases, with 8 bases sitting between them. Germline CDR1 reads SGHRS; CDR2 reads YFSETQ.

The V and J genes are TRBV19 and TRBJ1-5; a possible D gene is TRBD1 (6 bases). Per the germline V gene, CDR1 is LNHDA and CDR2 is SQIVND (reference sequence). The CDR3 has 17 amino acids. Deletions cut 1 base from V and 2 bases from J, with 15 bases between. The CDR3 loop reads CASSIGPTGKGNQPQHF. The CDR3 DNA follows: TGTGCCAGTAGTATAGGCCCTACAGGGAAGGGCAATCAGCCCCAGCATTTT.

V gene TRBV5-6 combines with J gene TRBJ1-5, with 8 bases lining up with TRBD1. Per the germline V gene, CDR1 is SGHDT and CDR2 is YYEEEE. The CDR3 sequence is 16 residues long. Trimming at V came to 1 base and at J to 4 bases, leaving 7 bases not matched to a gene. The CDR3 here is CASSLFGQGINQPQHF. The DNA of the CDR3 is TGTGCCAGCAGCTTGTTTGGACAGGGAATTAATCAGCCCCAGCATTTT.